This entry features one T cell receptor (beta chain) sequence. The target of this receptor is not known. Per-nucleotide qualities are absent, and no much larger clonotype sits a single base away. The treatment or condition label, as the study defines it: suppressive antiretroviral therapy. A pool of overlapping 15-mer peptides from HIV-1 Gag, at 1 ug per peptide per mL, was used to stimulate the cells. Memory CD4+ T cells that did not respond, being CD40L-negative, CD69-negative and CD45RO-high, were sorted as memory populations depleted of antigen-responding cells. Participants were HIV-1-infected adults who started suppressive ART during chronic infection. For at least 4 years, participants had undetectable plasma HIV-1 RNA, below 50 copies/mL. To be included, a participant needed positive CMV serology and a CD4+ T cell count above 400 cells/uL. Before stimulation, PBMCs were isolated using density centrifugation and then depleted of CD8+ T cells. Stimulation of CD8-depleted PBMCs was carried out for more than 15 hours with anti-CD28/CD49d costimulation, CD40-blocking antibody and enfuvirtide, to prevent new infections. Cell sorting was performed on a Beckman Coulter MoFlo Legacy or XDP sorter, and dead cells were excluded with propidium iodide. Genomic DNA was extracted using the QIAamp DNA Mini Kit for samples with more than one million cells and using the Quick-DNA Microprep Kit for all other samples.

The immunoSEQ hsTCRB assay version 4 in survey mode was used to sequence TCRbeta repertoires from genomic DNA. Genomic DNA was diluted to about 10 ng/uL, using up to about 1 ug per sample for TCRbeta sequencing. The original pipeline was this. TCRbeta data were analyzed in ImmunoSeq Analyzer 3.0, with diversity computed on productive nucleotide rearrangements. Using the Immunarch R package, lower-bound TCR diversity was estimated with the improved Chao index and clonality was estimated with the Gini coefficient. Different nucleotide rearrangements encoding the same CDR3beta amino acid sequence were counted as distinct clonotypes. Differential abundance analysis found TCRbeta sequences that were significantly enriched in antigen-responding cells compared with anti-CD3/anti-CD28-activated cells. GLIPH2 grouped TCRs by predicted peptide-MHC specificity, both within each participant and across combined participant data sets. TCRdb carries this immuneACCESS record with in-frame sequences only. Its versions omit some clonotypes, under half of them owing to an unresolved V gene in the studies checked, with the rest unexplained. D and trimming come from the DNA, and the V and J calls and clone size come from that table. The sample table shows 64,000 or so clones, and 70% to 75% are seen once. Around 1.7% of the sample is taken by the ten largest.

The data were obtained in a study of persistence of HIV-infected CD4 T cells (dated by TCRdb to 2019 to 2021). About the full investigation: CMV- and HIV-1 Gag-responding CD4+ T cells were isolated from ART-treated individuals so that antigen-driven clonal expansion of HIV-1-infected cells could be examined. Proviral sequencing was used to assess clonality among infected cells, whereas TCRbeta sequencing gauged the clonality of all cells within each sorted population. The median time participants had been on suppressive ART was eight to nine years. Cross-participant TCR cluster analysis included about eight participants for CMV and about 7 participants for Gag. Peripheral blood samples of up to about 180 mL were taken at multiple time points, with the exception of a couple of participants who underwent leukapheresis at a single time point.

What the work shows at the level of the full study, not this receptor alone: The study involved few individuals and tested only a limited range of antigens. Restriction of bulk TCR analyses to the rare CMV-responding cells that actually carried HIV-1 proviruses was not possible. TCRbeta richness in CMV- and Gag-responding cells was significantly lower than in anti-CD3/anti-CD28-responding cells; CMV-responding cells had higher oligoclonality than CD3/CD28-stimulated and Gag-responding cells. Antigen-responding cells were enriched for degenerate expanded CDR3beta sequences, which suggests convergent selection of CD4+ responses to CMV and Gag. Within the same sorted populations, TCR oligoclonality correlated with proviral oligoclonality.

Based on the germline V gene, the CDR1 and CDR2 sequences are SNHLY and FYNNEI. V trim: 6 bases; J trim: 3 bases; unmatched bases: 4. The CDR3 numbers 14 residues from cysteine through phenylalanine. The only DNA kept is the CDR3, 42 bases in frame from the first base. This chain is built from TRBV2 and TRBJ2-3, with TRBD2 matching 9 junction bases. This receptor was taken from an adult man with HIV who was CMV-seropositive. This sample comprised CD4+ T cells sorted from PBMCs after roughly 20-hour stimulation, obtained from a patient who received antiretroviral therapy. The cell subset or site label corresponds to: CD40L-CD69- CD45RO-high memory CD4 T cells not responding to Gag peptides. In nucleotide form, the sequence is TGTGCCAGCAGCGGCGGGGGGGCGACAGATACGCAGTATTTT. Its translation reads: CASSGGGATDTQYF.